The entry that follows covers one T cell receptor beta chain sequence. The antigen remains unidentified. The germline V gene encodes CDR1 SGHRS and CDR2 YFSETQ. The trim removed 4 bases at V and 1 base at J, leaving 7 bases unmatched. The CDR3 runs 15 residues. Clones were read by immunoSEQ multiplex PCR, and TCRdb kept only the in-frame ones, dropping some. This table holds over 850,000 clones, around 82% found once. These data are taken from a study of shared clonotypes between healthy human individuals. Overall study findings and caveats: Roughly 5% of naive CD4 clonotypes were shared across several donors. Generally, naive subsets (rather than memory subsets) showed larger estimated richness.

Donors, healthy HIV-negative adults, lacked recent acute infections or vaccinations. This clonotype originated in a man aged 18 to 30 in good health. Some clones in this sample may be carry-over from other donors' samples. V and J are TRBV5-1 and TRBJ2-5; 7 nucleotides agree with TRBD1. The sample comprised memory CD4+ T cells from PBMCs. Subset indicated: CD45RA-negative fraction. In DNA, the CDR3 is TGCGCCAGCAGCGCGCGGCAGGGGGTCCAAGAGACCCAGTACTTC. Residues: CASSARQGVQETQYF.